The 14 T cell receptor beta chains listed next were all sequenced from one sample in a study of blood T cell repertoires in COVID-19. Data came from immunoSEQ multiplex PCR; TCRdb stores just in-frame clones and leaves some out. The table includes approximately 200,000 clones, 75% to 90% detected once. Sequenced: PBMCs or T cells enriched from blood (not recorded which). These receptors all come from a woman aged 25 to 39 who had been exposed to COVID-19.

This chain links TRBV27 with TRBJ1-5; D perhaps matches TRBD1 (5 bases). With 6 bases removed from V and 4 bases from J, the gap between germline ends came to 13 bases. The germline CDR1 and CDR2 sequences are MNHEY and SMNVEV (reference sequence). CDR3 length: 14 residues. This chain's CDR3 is CASRPGLGNQPQHF. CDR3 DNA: TGTGCCAGCAGACCAGGGCTGGGGAATCAGCCCCAGCATTTT.

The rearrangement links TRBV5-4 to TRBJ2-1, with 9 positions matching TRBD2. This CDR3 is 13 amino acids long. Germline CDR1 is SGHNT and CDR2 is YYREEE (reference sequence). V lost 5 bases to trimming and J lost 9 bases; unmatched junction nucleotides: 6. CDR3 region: CASRPGTSFEQFF. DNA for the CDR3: TGTGCCAGCAGGCCCGGGACTAGCTTTGAGCAGTTCTTC. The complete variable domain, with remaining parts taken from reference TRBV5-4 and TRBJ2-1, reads ETGVTQSPTHLIKTRGQQVTLRCSSQSGHNTVSWYQQALGQGPQFIFQYYREEENGRGNFPPRFSGLQFPNYSSELNVNALELDDSALYLCASRPGTSFEQFFGPGTRLTVL.

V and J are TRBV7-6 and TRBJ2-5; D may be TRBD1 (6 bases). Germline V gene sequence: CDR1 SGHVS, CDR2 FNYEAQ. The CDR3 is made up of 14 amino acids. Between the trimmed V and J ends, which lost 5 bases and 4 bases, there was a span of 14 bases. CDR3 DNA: TGTGCCAGCAGCCCACCAGGGGAGCGAGAGACCCAGTACTTC. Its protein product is CASSPPGERETQYF.

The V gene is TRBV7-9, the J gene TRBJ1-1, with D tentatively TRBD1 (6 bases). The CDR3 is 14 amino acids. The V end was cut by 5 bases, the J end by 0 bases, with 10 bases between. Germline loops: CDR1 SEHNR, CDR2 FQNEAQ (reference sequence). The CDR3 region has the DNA TGTGCCAGCAGCCCCCAGGGGTTGAACACTGAAGCTTTCTTT. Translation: CASSPQGLNTEAFF.

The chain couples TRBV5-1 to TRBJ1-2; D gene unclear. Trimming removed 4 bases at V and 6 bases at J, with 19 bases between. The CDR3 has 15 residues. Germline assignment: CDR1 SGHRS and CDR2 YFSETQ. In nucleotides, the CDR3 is TGCGCCAGCAGCCCAAACTCGGGCCGGGGTGATGGCTACACCTTC. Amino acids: CASSPNSGRGDGYTF.

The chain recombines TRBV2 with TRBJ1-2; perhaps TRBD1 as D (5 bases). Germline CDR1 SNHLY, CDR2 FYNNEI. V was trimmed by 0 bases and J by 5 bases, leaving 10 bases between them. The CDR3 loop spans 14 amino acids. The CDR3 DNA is TGTGCCAGCAGTGAAGCGGGGCGACAGTATGGCTACACCTTC. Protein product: CASSEAGRQYGYTF.

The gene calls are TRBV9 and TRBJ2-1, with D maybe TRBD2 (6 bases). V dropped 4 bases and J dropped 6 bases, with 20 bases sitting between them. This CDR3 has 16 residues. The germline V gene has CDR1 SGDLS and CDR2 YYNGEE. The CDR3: CASSSQSGTFPNEQFF. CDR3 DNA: TGTGCCAGCAGCTCCCAATCCGGGACTTTCCCCAATGAGCAGTTCTTC.

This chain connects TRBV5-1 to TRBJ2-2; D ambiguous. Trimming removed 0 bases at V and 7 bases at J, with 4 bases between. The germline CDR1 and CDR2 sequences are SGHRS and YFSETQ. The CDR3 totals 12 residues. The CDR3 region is CASSLDIGELFF. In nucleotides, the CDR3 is TGCGCCAGCAGCTTGGATATCGGGGAGCTGTTTTTT. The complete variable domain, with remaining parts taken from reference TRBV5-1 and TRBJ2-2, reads KAGVTQTPRYLIKTRGQQVTLSCSPISGHRSVSWYQQTPGQGLQFLFEYFSETQRNKGNFPGRFSGRQFSNSRSEMNVSTLELGDSALYLCASSLDIGELFFGEGSRLTVL.

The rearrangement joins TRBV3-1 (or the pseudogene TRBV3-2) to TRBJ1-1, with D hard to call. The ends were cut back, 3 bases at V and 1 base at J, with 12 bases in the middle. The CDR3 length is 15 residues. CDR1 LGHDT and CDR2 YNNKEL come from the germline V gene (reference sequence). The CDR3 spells CASSHGGSSNTEAFF. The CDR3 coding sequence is TGTGCCAGCAGCCACGGAGGATCTTCGAACACTGAAGCTTTCTTT.

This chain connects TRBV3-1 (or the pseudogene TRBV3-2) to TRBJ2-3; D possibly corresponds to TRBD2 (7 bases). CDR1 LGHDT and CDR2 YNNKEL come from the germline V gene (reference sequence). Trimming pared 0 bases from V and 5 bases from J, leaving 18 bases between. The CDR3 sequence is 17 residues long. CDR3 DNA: TGTGCCAGCAGCCAAGAGGGACAATCCTCGGGAGGAGATACGCAGTATTTT. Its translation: CASSQEGQSSGGDTQYF.

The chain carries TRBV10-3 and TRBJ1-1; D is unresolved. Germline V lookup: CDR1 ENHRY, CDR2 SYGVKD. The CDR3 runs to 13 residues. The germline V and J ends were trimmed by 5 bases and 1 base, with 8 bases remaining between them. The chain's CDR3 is CAISYTQNTEAFF. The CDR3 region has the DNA TGTGCCATCAGTTACACACAGAACACTGAAGCTTTCTTT.

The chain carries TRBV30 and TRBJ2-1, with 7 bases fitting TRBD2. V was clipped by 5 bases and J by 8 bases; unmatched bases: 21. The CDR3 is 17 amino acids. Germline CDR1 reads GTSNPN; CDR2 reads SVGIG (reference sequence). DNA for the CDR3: TGTGCCTGGGGGATTCGGAGGGTATCCGGGAGGTTCTATGAGCAGTTCTTC. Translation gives CAWGIRRVSGRFYEQFF.

The CDR3 sequence: CASSLDPGAQSPLHF. For the CDR3, the DNA is TGTGCCAGCAGTTTGGACCCAGGGGCTCAGTCACCCCTCCACTTT. The genes are TRBV27 and TRBJ1-6; tentatively, D is TRBD1 (6 bases). V lost 3 bases to trimming and J lost 10 bases, with 16 bases between them. Germline CDR1 MNHEY, CDR2 SMNVEV (reference sequence). The CDR3 length is 15 residues.

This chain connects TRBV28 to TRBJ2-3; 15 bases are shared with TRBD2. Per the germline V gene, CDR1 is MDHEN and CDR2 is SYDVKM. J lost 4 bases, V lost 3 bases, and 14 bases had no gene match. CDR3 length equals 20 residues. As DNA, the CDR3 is TGTGCCAGCAGTTTTCAGGGGGGACTAGCGGGAGGAGGGATGGCAGATACGCAGTATTTT. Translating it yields CASSFQGGLAGGGMADTQYF. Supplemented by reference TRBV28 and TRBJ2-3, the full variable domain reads DVKVTQSSRYLVKRTGEKVFLECVQDMDHENMFWYRQDPGLGLRLIYFSYDVKMKEKGDIPEGYSVSREKKERFSLILESASTNQTSMYLCASSFQGGLAGGGMADTQYFGPGTRLTVL.